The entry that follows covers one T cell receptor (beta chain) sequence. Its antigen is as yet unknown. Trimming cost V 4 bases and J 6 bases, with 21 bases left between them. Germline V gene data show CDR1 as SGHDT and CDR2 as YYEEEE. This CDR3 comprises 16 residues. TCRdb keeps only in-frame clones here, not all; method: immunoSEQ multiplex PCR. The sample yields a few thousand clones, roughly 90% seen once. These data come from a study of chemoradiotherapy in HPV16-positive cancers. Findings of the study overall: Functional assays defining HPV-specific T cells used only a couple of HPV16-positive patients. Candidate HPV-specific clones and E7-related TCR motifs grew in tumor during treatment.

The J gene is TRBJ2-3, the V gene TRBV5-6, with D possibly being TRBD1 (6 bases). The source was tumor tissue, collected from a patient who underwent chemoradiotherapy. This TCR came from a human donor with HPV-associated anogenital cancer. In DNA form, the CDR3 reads TGTGCCAGCAGCCTAGGCTTTGGGGGCCCTTTCGATACGCAGTATTTT. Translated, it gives CASSLGFGGPFDTQYF.